The 21 T cell receptor beta chains below come from one sample, sequenced in a study of blood T cell repertoires in COVID-19. Data came from immunoSEQ multiplex PCR; TCRdb stores just in-frame clones and leaves some out. The sample records about 200,000 clones, 70% to 90% being singletons. Sequences were obtained from peripheral blood. These TCRs come from a woman over 75 with acute or convalescent COVID-19.

This clone was seen only a few times. The gene calls are TRBV7-2 and TRBJ2-5; 9 bases are a match to TRBD1. The germline gives CDR1 SGHTA, CDR2 FQGNSA. V shed 2 bases and J 4 bases; nucleotides not matched to a gene: 5. This CDR3 region has 15 residues. CDR3 loop: CASSLTGQGGETQYF. Written as DNA, the CDR3 is TGTGCCAGCAGCTTAACGGGACAGGGAGGAGAGACCCAGTACTTC.

The chain links TRBV18 to TRBJ1-5; 8 bases are a match to TRBD1. The CDR3 totals 15 residues. In germline, CDR1 is KGHSH, CDR2 LQKENI. V shed 6 bases, J shed 1 base, and the junction held 5 bases outside the gene matches. CDR3 nucleotides: TGTGCCAGCTCGGACAGGGTCTTGAGCAATCAGCCCCAGCATTTT. Its protein product is CASSDRVLSNQPQHF.

Here the CDR3 DNA reads TGTGCCAGCAGCTTTCGGGGCCCGGCGGGAGTGGAAGAGCAGTACTTC. Protein product: CASSFRGPAGVEEQYF. The chain combines TRBV7-9 with TRBJ2-7, with 7 positions matching TRBD2. Unmatched junction bases numbered 15, after V lost 3 bases and J lost 7 bases. Germline values: CDR1 SEHNR, CDR2 FQNEAQ (reference sequence). The CDR3 length is 16 residues. Based on the CDR3 plus reference TRBV7-9 and TRBJ2-7, the full variable domain is DTGVSQNPRHKITKRGQNVTFRCDPISEHNRLYWYRQTLGQGPEFLTYFQNEAQLEKSRLLSDRFSAERPKGSFSTLEIQRTEQGDSAMYLCASSFRGPAGVEEQYFGPGTRLTVT.

This chain connects TRBV24-1 to TRBJ2-1; 11 positions match TRBD1. The CDR3 contains 17 residues. Germline loops: CDR1 KGHDR, CDR2 SFDVKD. After removal of 3 bases from V and 5 bases from J, the junction contained 8 bases not matched to a gene. The CDR3: CATSDPGTGGRNNEQFF. The CDR3 DNA is TGTGCCACCAGTGATCCCGGGACAGGGGGAAGAAACAATGAGCAGTTCTTC.

The chain combines TRBV13 with TRBJ1-6; 7 nucleotides match TRBD1. V trimming: 5 bases; J trimming: 2 bases; junction bases outside the gene matches: 3. The germline gives CDR1 PRHDT, CDR2 FYEKMQ (reference sequence). CDR3 length: 15 amino acids. The CDR3 loop reads CASSQQGTYNSPLHF. The CDR3 DNA sequence: TGTGCCAGCAGCCAACAGGGGACCTATAATTCACCCCTCCACTTT.

V gene TRBV7-8 combines with J gene TRBJ1-5; 8 bases agree with TRBD1. The CDR3 is made up of 16 amino acids. V was pared by 5 bases and J by 3 bases, with 9 bases of the junction left unmatched. The germline gives CDR1 SGHVS, CDR2 FQNEAQ. In DNA, the CDR3 is TGTGCCAGCAGCCGAACGACAGGGGCTTTCAATCAGCCCCAGCATTTT. This codes for CASSRTTGAFNQPQHF.

The V call is TRBV2, the J call TRBJ2-7, with D perhaps matching TRBD2 (6 bases). The CDR3 totals 15 residues. Trimming pared 2 bases from V and 5 bases from J, leaving 16 bases between. In germline, CDR1 is SNHLY, CDR2 FYNNEI. Here the CDR3 DNA reads TGTGCCAGCAGTGAATTTTGGGGTGGCGGGAACGAGCAGTACTTC. It translates to CASSEFWGGGNEQYF.

This rearrangement joins TRBV2 to TRBJ1-2; D perhaps matches TRBD1 (5 bases). Germline CDR1 reads SNHLY; CDR2 reads FYNNEI. The CDR3 is 14 residues long. Trimming removed 9 bases at V and 2 bases at J, with 16 bases between. Written as DNA, the CDR3 is TGTGCCAGTACAACCAGGGCTCCAAACTATGGCTACACCTTC. Translating gives CASTTRAPNYGYTF.

The chain combines TRBV5-1 with TRBJ1-4; no clear D gene. This CDR3 region has 14 residues. The ends were cut back, 5 bases at V and 7 bases at J, with 15 bases in the middle. Looked up from germline, CDR1 is SGHRS and CDR2 is YFSETQ. The CDR3 DNA follows: TGCGCCAGCAGTCTCCGGAGTGGAAGTGAAAAACTGTTTTTT. Its translation is CASSLRSGSEKLFF.

This clone is a singleton in its sample. The rearrangement links TRBV4-3 to TRBJ2-7; 10 nucleotides agree with TRBD2. V shed 2 bases, J shed 5 bases, and the junction held 12 bases outside the gene matches. CDR1 LGHNA and CDR2 YSLEER come from the germline V gene. The length of the CDR3 is 17 residues. CDR3 residues: CASSQYTLAGGKDEQYF. In DNA form, the CDR3 reads TGCGCCAGCAGCCAATATACGTTAGCGGGAGGTAAGGACGAGCAGTACTTC.

The table lists this clone with a few counts. At the DNA level, this CDR3 is encoded by other sequences in the same sample as well. The genes are TRBV7-9 and TRBJ2-3; 9 nucleotides match TRBD2. CDR3 length: 16 residues. Germline V gives CDR1 SEHNR, CDR2 FQNEAQ (reference sequence). Trimming took 1 base from V and 2 from J; bases not matched to a gene: 4. CDR3 in amino acids: CASSLGLAGHTDTQYF. CDR3 in DNA: TGTGCCAGCAGCTTAGGTCTAGCGGGACACACAGATACGCAGTATTTT.

The chain couples TRBV29-1 to TRBJ2-1, with 9 bases aligning to TRBD1. CDR1 is SQVTM and CDR2 is ANQGSEA in the germline V gene. The CDR3 spans 15 residues. V lost 7 bases and J lost 0; bases outside the gene matches: 7. The chain's CDR3 is CSGGQGRSSYNEQFF. CDR3 nucleotide sequence: TGCAGCGGTGGACAGGGGCGCAGCTCCTACAATGAGCAGTTCTTC.

This clone was seen only once. J is TRBJ2-1 and V is TRBV18; D unclear. The CDR3 totals 15 residues. Trimming shortened V by 1 base and J by 3 bases, and 10 bases separated the two germline ends. Germline CDR1 KGHSH, CDR2 LQKENI. The CDR3 sequence: CASSPRGANYNEQFF. The CDR3 DNA sequence: TGTGCCAGCTCACCACGAGGCGCCAACTACAATGAGCAGTTCTTC.

J is TRBJ2-5 and V is TRBV7-3, with 7 bases fitting TRBD1. The CDR3 runs 16 residues. Per germline, CDR1 SGHTA and CDR2 FQGTGA. The J segment lost 1 base and the V segment lost 1 base, leaving 6 bases of the junction unmatched. CDR3 sequence (DNA): TGTGCCAGCAGCTTAAGAGGAACAGGGGTCCAAGAGACCCAGTACTTC. Encoded protein: CASSLRGTGVQETQYF.

V gene TRBV5-5 combines with J gene TRBJ1-5, with D unresolved. In germline, CDR1 is SGHKS, CDR2 YYEKEE (reference sequence). V lost 1 base and J 7 bases, leaving 15 bases between the germline ends. The CDR3 has 15 amino acids. CDR3 residues: CASSLMVWSEQPQHF. CDR3 nucleotide sequence: TGTGCCAGCAGCTTGATGGTTTGGTCGGAGCAGCCCCAGCATTTT. Combining the CDR3 with reference TRBV5-5 and TRBJ1-5 gives the whole variable domain DAGVTQSPTHLIKTRGQQVTLRCSPISGHKSVSWYQQVLGQGPQFIFQYYEKEERGRGNFPDRFSARQFPNYSSELNVNALLLGDSALYLCASSLMVWSEQPQHFGDGTRLSIL.

This chain uses TRBV9 with TRBJ1-5; TRBD1 aligns across 9 bases. The CDR3 runs to 14 residues. V gave up 6 bases and J gave up 5 bases; unmatched junction bases: 6. Germline V lookup: CDR1 SGDLS, CDR2 YYNGEE. The CDR3, as DNA: TGTGCCAGCAAGAACGGGACAGGGTATCAGCCCCAGCATTTT. This encodes CASKNGTGYQPQHF. The full variable domain, rest sourced from reference TRBV9 and TRBJ1-5, is DSGVTQTPKHLITATGQRVTLRCSPRSGDLSVYWYQQSLDQGLQFLIQYYNGEERAKGNILERFSAQQFPDLHSELNLSSLELGDSALYFCASKNGTGYQPQHFGDGTRLSIL.

This sequence joins TRBV7-8 and TRBJ2-5, with D possibly matching TRBD1 (6 bases). The CDR3 runs 14 residues. Germline CDR1 and CDR2: SGHVS and FQNEAQ. Deletions cut 5 bases from V and 2 bases from J, with 12 bases between. This chain's CDR3 is CASSRDNGQETQYF. The CDR3 coding sequence is TGTGCCAGCAGCAGGGACAATGGGCAAGAGACCCAGTACTTC.

This clone has a handful of counts. The rearrangement joins TRBV27 to TRBJ2-1, with 11 bases fitting TRBD2. The CDR3 extends over 14 amino acids. Per germline, CDR1 MNHEY and CDR2 SMNVEV (reference sequence). V lost 5 bases, J lost 10 bases, and 7 bases stayed unmatched. The chain's CDR3 is CASSTTSGIDEQFF. CDR3 nucleotides: TGTGCCAGCAGTACGACTAGCGGGATAGACGAGCAGTTCTTC.

The chain employs TRBV11-3 and TRBJ2-3; 9 bases agree with TRBD1. This CDR3 has 15 amino acids. J lost 11 bases, V lost 5 bases, and 14 bases had no gene match. The germline V gene encodes CDR1 SGHNT and CDR2 YENEEA. This CDR3 reads CASSEGGTGNIVQYF. CDR3 in DNA: TGTGCCAGCAGCGAAGGGGGGACAGGGAACATTGTGCAGTATTTT.

The chain recombines TRBV5-1 with TRBJ2-7; 9 nucleotides match TRBD1. CDR1 and CDR2 from the germline V gene are SGHRS and YFSETQ. This CDR3 region has 16 residues. After removal of 0 bases from V and 0 bases from J, the junction contained 4 bases not matched to a gene. The CDR3 DNA is TGCGCCAGCAGCTTGGACAGGGGGCAAAGCTCCTACGAGCAGTACTTC. Protein product: CASSLDRGQSSYEQYF.

This clone was recorded a few times. The chain is built from TRBV7-9 and TRBJ2-7; 8 bases are a match to TRBD1. J was trimmed by 7 bases and V by 5 bases; bases with no gene match: 10. In germline, CDR1 is SEHNR, CDR2 FQNEAQ (reference sequence). The CDR3 sequence is 14 residues long. CDR3 in DNA: TGTGCCAGCAGCCGTAACCAGGGGGCGCGGGAGCAGTACTTC. This translates into CASSRNQGAREQYF.